The 21 T cell receptor beta chains presented below share a single source sample, sequenced in a study of T cells in Graves' hyperthyroidism and ophthalmopathy. TCR beta CDR3 regions were amplified from RNA transcripts. Using the HTBI primer set, a first-round RT-PCR was run on the TCR CDR3. MiXCR, run by TCRdb on the multiplex PCR reads, gives a single entry per CDR3 protein. The table records 280,000 or so distinct CDR3 sequences, 25% of them present only once. Specimen: blood. The receptors were sampled from a man between 40 and 49 years old with Graves' hyperthyroidism that later progressed to Graves' ophthalmopathy.

This clonotype was counted ten times or more. This sequence joins TRBV29-1 and TRBJ2-7, with 9 bases matching TRBD1. This CDR3 contains 16 residues. V lost 7 bases to trimming and J lost 0 bases; unmatched junction nucleotides: 13. Germline V gene lookup returns CDR1 SQVTM and CDR2 ANQGSEA. The CDR3 region is CSAIFGQGKSSYEQYF. CDR3 DNA sequence: TGCAGCGCGATATTCGGACAGGGGAAAAGCTCCTACGAGCAGTACTTC.

The rearrangement links TRBV12-3 or TRBV12-4 to TRBJ1-2, with 9 bases matching TRBD1. The J segment lost 6 bases and the V segment lost 4 bases, leaving 9 bases of the junction unmatched. There are 15 residues in the CDR3. CDR3: CASSYGTGMGDGYTF. The CDR3 nucleotides are TGTGCCAGCAGTTACGGGACAGGGATGGGCGATGGCTACACCTTC.

V usage is TRBV5-1 and J usage is TRBJ1-5; D is ambiguous. V gave up 0 bases and J gave up 6 bases, with 13 bases separating them. This CDR3 is 15 amino acids long. Germline values: CDR1 SGHRS, CDR2 YFSETQ. Here the CDR3 DNA reads TGCGCCAGCAGCTTGGCTCCCAATGCGGGTCAGCCCCAGCATTTT. Its protein is CASSLAPNAGQPQHF.

At least ten counts were recorded for this clonotype. The chain has TRBV28 and TRBJ2-7; D not resolved. In germline, CDR1 is MDHEN, CDR2 SYDVKM. CDR3 length: 13 residues. Deletions cut 5 bases from V and 1 base from J, with 9 bases between. CDR3 nucleotides: TGTGCCAGCAGTGTGACAAGTTCCTACGAGCAGTACTTC. Translation gives CASSVTSSYEQYF.

This chain connects TRBV6-2 or TRBV6-3 to TRBJ2-4; 7 nucleotides match TRBD2. Looked up from germline, CDR1 is MNHEY and CDR2 is SVGEGT. Unmatched junction bases numbered 0, after V lost 4 bases and J lost 9 bases. The CDR3 length is 11 residues. The CDR3 reads CASSSGGIQYF. CDR3 coding DNA: TGTGCCAGCAGTTCGGGGGGCATTCAGTACTTC.

This clonotype was counted ten times or more. The chain uses TRBV7-9 and TRBJ1-1, with 8 bases that match TRBD1. The V and J ends lost 5 bases and 3 bases, in that order; junction bases with no gene match: 14. The CDR3 runs to 17 residues. CDR1 is SEHNR and CDR2 is FQNEAQ in the germline V gene (reference sequence). CDR3 coding DNA: TGTGCCAGCAGCCCTGGACAGGGAGGCGAGTTTTACACTGAAGCTTTCTTT. This encodes CASSPGQGGEFYTEAFF.

This clonotype was counted at least ten times. The rearrangement uses TRBV5-1 and TRBJ1-1; the match to TRBD1 covers 8 bases. V trimming: 3 bases; J trimming: 4 bases; junction bases outside the gene matches: 5. Germline-derived CDR1 and CDR2 are SGHRS and YFSETQ. This CDR3 region has 14 residues. In nucleotides, the CDR3 is TGCGCCAGCAGCTCGGGACAGGTGATCACTGAAGCTTTCTTT. It yields the protein CASSSGQVITEAFF.

The sample holds many counts of this clonotype. This chain joins TRBV7-9 and TRBJ2-7; D is perhaps TRBD1 or TRBD2 (5 bases each). The length of the CDR3 is 12 residues. The V and J ends lost 5 bases and 5 bases respectively, with 10 bases between them. The germline V gene encodes CDR1 SEHNR and CDR2 FQNEAQ (reference sequence). CDR3 in DNA: TGTGCCAGCAGCGGGGGTTTGCACGAGCAGTACTTC. This codes for CASSGGLHEQYF.

In its sample, this clonotype was seen many times. This rearrangement joins TRBV6-5 to TRBJ2-7; no firm D call. CDR3 length: 17 residues. Germline values: CDR1 MNHEY, CDR2 SVGAGI. V was pared by 0 bases and J by 2 bases, with 17 bases between. The CDR3 nucleotides read TGTGCCAGCAGTTACTCGAGTGCGAACCAATCTCCCTACGAGCAGTACTTC. This codes for CASSYSSANQSPYEQYF.

This clonotype has at least ten counts. The chain employs TRBV29-1 and TRBJ2-7; D unclear. V was cut by 4 bases and J by 2 bases, with 12 bases left in between. Germline assignment: CDR1 SQVTM and CDR2 ANQGSEA. This CDR3 comprises 13 residues. The CDR3 region has the DNA TGCAGCGTTGCGAAGACAAACACCTACGAGCAGTACTTC. Encoded protein: CSVAKTNTYEQYF.

At least ten counts were recorded for this clonotype. The chain links TRBV7-9 to TRBJ2-5; 7 bases are a match to TRBD2. J gave up 2 bases and V 5 bases, and 8 bases lay outside the gene matches. Germline-derived CDR1 and CDR2 are SEHNR and FQNEAQ (reference sequence). The CDR3 extends over 15 amino acids. CDR3 in amino acids: CASSARLAQQETQYF. The CDR3 region has the DNA TGTGCCAGCAGCGCCCGACTAGCCCAACAAGAGACCCAGTACTTC.

This clonotype was detected many times. The chain recombines TRBV5-1 with TRBJ1-2; D is unclear. The CDR3 is 15 residues long. Trimming cost V 4 bases and J 4 bases, with 17 bases left between them. CDR1 SGHRS and CDR2 YFSETQ come from the germline V gene. CDR3 bases: TGCGCCAGCAGCATTGGCGACTCGTTAATCTATGGCTACACCTTC. Translating gives CASSIGDSLIYGYTF.

J is TRBJ1-2 and V is TRBV11-2; D is ambiguous. The germline V and J ends were trimmed by 0 bases and 8 bases, with 7 bases remaining between them. The CDR3 loop spans 12 amino acids. Germline V CDR1 and CDR2: SGHAT, FQNNGV. Here the CDR3 DNA reads TGTGCCAGCAGCTTAGATATAGACGGCTACACCTTC. Protein sequence: CASSLDIDGYTF.

V gene TRBV7-3 combines with J gene TRBJ2-5; possibly TRBD2 for D (6 bases). Germline CDR1 and CDR2: SGHTA and FQGTGA. The CDR3 loop spans 14 amino acids. V was shortened by 4 bases and J by 2 bases, with 11 bases between the two germline ends. The DNA for the CDR3 is TGTGCCAGCAGCTACGGCGGGGAACAAGAGACCCAGTACTTC. The encoded protein is CASSYGGEQETQYF.

This clonotype has a count of ten or more. This chain connects TRBV5-1 to TRBJ1-2; 9 bases fit TRBD1. J lost 0 bases, V lost 0 bases, and 6 bases had no gene match. This CDR3 has 17 residues. Germline-derived CDR1 and CDR2 are SGHRS and YFSETQ. The CDR3 DNA reads as TGCGCCAGCAGCTTGGTTGGACAGGGGATAGCTAACTATGGCTACACCTTC. Its translation is CASSLVGQGIANYGYTF.

This clonotype has more than one count but fewer than ten. J is TRBJ2-5 and V is TRBV6-1; unclear D gene. This CDR3 is 14 amino acids long. Germline CDR1 MNHNS, CDR2 SASEGT. The V end was cut by 1 base, the J end by 7 bases, with 13 bases between. The CDR3 nucleotides read TGTGCCAGCAGTGAAGATCCAGGCGTGAGGACCCAGTACTTC. It is translated as CASSEDPGVRTQYF.

This clonotype has ten or more counts. V usage is TRBV12-5 and J usage is TRBJ1-2; D possibly corresponds to TRBD1 (6 bases). Germline-derived CDR1 and CDR2 are LGHNT and FRNRAP. V was cut by 1 base and J by 5 bases, with 17 bases left in between. The CDR3 covers 16 residues. The CDR3 DNA reads TGTGCTAGTGGTTTGGCCAGGGGAGGAAATGATTATGGCTACACCTTC. Protein sequence: CASGLARGGNDYGYTF.

This clonotype has a count of ten or more. The chain is built from TRBV29-1 and TRBJ1-2, with D possibly TRBD1 on 5 matching bases. Germline V gene sequence: CDR1 SQVTM, CDR2 ANQGSEA. V gave up 7 bases and J gave up 7 bases, with 16 bases separating them. The CDR3 extends over 12 amino acids. The CDR3, as DNA: TGCAGCGGCGACAAGGGGAACGGTGGCTACACCTTC. Translated, it gives CSGDKGNGGYTF.

This clonotype was recorded many times. The chain is built from TRBV29-1 and TRBJ2-7, with 12 bases fitting TRBD1. The CDR3 totals 14 residues. Germline V gives CDR1 SQVTM, CDR2 ANQGSEA. V trimming: 4 bases; J trimming: 7 bases; junction bases outside the gene matches: 8. CDR3 in DNA: TGCAGCGTTGTACCGGGACAGGGGGCTTGGGAGCAGTACTTC. This sequence encodes CSVVPGQGAWEQYF.

This clonotype has ten or more counts. The chain joins TRBV3-1 to TRBJ1-2; 7 bases line up with TRBD1. V trimming: 6 bases; J trimming: 7 bases; junction bases outside the gene matches: 8. Germline values: CDR1 LGHDT, CDR2 YNNKEL (reference sequence). The CDR3 spans 13 residues. The CDR3 reads CASRLGQDRGYTF. The CDR3 coding sequence is TGTGCCAGCAGACTTGGACAGGATCGTGGCTACACCTTC.

This clonotype was recorded many times. V usage is TRBV9 and J usage is TRBJ2-5, with a tentative D call TRBD1 (6 bases). V gave up 4 bases and J gave up 2 bases, with 9 bases separating them. The CDR3 consists of 13 residues. CDR1 and CDR2 from the germline V gene are SGDLS and YYNGEE. This CDR3 reads CASSITGQETQYF. The CDR3 DNA follows: TGTGCCAGCAGCATCACAGGGCAAGAGACCCAGTACTTC.